This is a list of T cell receptor beta chains from one sample in a study of cytomegalovirus exposure and HLA in healthy donors. Using immunoSEQ multiplex PCR, the repertoire was profiled, and TCRdb retains in-frame clones only, with some absent. The sample has some 150,000 clones, and its top ten clones hold 2% to 2.5%. Sequences were obtained from PBMCs. The source is a woman aged 18-29 years in good health and CMV-seronegative. Both conserved end residues are part of each CDR3. The D gene is left open where the match is weak.

>.|TRBV7-9|TRBJ1-6
CASSLAANNSPLHF
TGTGCCAGCAGCTTAGCGGCCAATAATTCACCCCTCCACTTT
>.|TRBV19|TRBJ1-1
CASSIGQPDAEAFF
TGTGCCAGTAGTATCGGACAGCCCGACGCTGAAGCTTTCTTT
>TRBD1|TRBV5-4|TRBJ2-3
CASSLQGATDAQYF
TGTGCCAGCAGCTTACAGGGGGCTACAGATGCGCAGTATTTT
>.|TRBV7-2|TRBJ1-3
CASSLDSSGNTIYF
TGTGCCAGCAGCTTAGACAGCTCTGGAAACACCATATATTTT
>.|TRBV20-1|TRBJ1-2
CSARSGGYTF
TGCAGTGCTAGGTCCGGGGGCTACACCTTC
>TRBD1|TRBV29-1|TRBJ2-1
CSVALNRGRSYNEQFF
TGCAGCGTTGCCCTTAACAGGGGGCGATCCTACAATGAGCAGTTCTTC
>TRBD2|TRBV27|TRBJ2-7
CASSLWGSGSSYEQYF
TGTGCCAGCAGTTTATGGGGTAGCGGGAGCTCCTACGAGCAGTACTTC
>TRBD2|TRBV7-2|TRBJ2-3
CASSLGSAGGWDTQYF
TGTGCCAGCAGCTTAGGCTCAGCGGGAGGTTGGGATACGCAGTATTTT
>TRBD2|TRBV7-8|TRBJ2-1
CASSLVLAGGYNEQFF
TGTGCCAGCAGCCTAGTACTAGCGGGAGGGTACAATGAGCAGTTCTTC
>.|TRBV5-1|TRBJ1-4
CASSLEGQTTNEKLFF
TGCGCCAGCAGCTTGGAGGGACAAACCACTAATGAAAAACTGTTTTTT
>TRBD2|TRBV25-1|TRBJ2-7
CASALAGAYEQYF
TGTGCCAGCGCTTTAGCGGGAGCCTACGAGCAGTACTTC
>TRBD1|TRBV7-9|TRBJ1-1
CASSPKDRGFTEAFF
TGTGCCAGCAGCCCGAAGGACAGGGGATTCACTGAAGCTTTCTTT
>.|TRBV10-3|TRBJ2-1
CAISESVTGYNEQFF
TGTGCCATCAGTGAGTCGGTGACCGGGTACAATGAGCAGTTCTTC
>.|TRBV7-2|TRBJ2-3
CASSLGGPGTDTQYF
TGTGCCAGCAGCTTAGGGGGGCCAGGCACAGATACGCAGTATTTT
>TRBD2|TRBV19|TRBJ2-1
CASNPGLAGYNEQFF
TGTGCCAGTAACCCGGGACTAGCGGGGTACAATGAGCAGTTCTTC
>.|TRBV15|TRBJ1-2
CATSREEGGLDGYTF
TGTGCCACCAGCAGAGAGGAAGGAGGGTTGGATGGCTACACCTTC
>.|TRBV10-1|TRBJ1-1
CASSDAANTEAFF
TGCGCCAGCAGTGATGCGGCGAACACTGAAGCTTTCTTT
>.|TRBV27|TRBJ1-5
CASRSHPADNQPQHF
TGTGCCAGCAGATCCCATCCGGCGGACAATCAGCCCCAGCATTTT
>TRBD1|TRBV4-2|TRBJ1-3
CASSQERGPPGNTIYF
TGTGCCAGCAGCCAAGAGAGGGGGCCGCCTGGAAACACCATATATTTT
>TRBD1|TRBV30|TRBJ1-5
CAWSSGTGAQPQHF
TGTGCCTGGAGTTCCGGGACAGGGGCACAGCCCCAGCATTTT
>.|TRBV25-1|TRBJ2-1
CASSGDFLAVQFF
TGTGCCAGCAGTGGGGACTTCCTCGCCGTGCAGTTCTTC
>.|TRBV7-9|TRBJ2-3
CASSLDMGAVDTQYF
TGTGCCAGCAGCTTAGATATGGGAGCGGTAGATACGCAGTATTTT
>TRBD1|TRBV18|TRBJ1-5
CASSPPGTGGPGGPQHF
TGTGCCAGCTCACCACCAGGGACAGGGGGGCCTGGAGGGCCCCAGCATTTT
>.|TRBV2|TRBJ1-2
CASSIDSGYTF
TGTGCCAGCAGTATAGACAGTGGCTACACCTTC
>TRBD1|TRBV5-1|TRBJ1-6
CASSPGTGFPGSPLHF
TGCGCCAGCAGCCCAGGGACAGGGTTCCCTGGCTCACCCCTCCACTTT
>TRBD1|TRBV19|TRBJ1-1
CASSDREKVAFF
TGTGCCAGTAGTGACAGGGAGAAGGTAGCTTTCTTT
>.|TRBV6-5|TRBJ2-7
CASSPLGGEQYF
TGTGCCAGCAGCCCACTAGGAGGTGAGCAGTACTTC
>.|TRBV5-6|TRBJ1-2
CASSLAAVNYGYTF
TGTGCCAGCAGCTTGGCCGCGGTTAACTATGGCTACACCTTC
>TRBD2|TRBV15|TRBJ2-1
CATRGGRNHYNEQFF
TGTGCCACCAGGGGCGGGAGGAACCACTACAATGAGCAGTTCTTC
>TRBD1|TRBV9|TRBJ1-1
CASSSGTGTYEAFF
TGTGCCAGCAGCTCCGGGACAGGGACTTATGAAGCTTTCTTT
>TRBD1|TRBV2|TRBJ1-3
CASGAGGSGNTIYF
TGTGCCAGCGGTGCAGGGGGATCTGGAAACACCATATATTTT
>.|TRBV30|TRBJ1-2
CAWNQIPRLYGYTF
TGTGCCTGGAATCAAATCCCCAGACTTTATGGCTACACCTTC
>TRBD2|TRBV9|TRBJ2-7
CASSHDSGRGPYEQYF
TGTGCCAGCAGCCACGATAGCGGGAGGGGACCCTACGAGCAGTACTTC
>TRBD2|TRBV7-6|TRBJ2-2
CASSTGLAGELFF
TGTGCCAGCAGCACGGGACTAGCCGGGGAGCTGTTTTTT
>.|TRBV5-4|TRBJ1-5
CASSVGGSGQPQHF
TGTGCCAGCAGCGTTGGGGGGTCGGGTCAGCCCCAGCATTTT
>.|TRBV6-6|TRBJ2-7
CATSRGEAIEQYF
TGTGCCACCTCCAGGGGGGAGGCGATCGAGCAGTACTTC
>.|TRBV11-3|TRBJ1-1
CAQPGVWDTEAFF
TGTGCCCAGCCAGGGGTTTGGGACACTGAAGCTTTCTTT
>.|TRBV5-8|TRBJ1-5
CASSLGTGGSQPQHF
TGTGCCAGCAGCTTGGGGACGGGGGGTAGTCAGCCCCAGCATTTT
>TRBD2|TRBV27|TRBJ2-7
CASSARLAGGPNYEQYF
TGTGCCAGCAGTGCCAGACTAGCGGGAGGACCCAACTACGAGCAGTACTTC
>TRBD2|TRBV11-3|TRBJ2-1
CASSTEGLAVGGSYNEQFF
TGTGCCAGCAGCACCGAGGGACTAGCGGTGGGGGGCTCCTACAATGAGCAGTTCTTC
>.|TRBV19|TRBJ1-1
CASSIGGAEAFF
TGTGCCAGTAGTATTGGGGGGGCTGAAGCTTTCTTT
>TRBD1|TRBV27|TRBJ2-1
CASSLDQGAVYEQFF
TGTGCCAGCAGTCTGGACCAGGGGGCCGTCTATGAGCAGTTCTTC
>.|TRBV11-1|TRBJ1-1
CASSSRGGMNTEAFF
TGTGCCAGCAGCTCAAGAGGAGGCATGAACACTGAAGCTTTCTTT
>TRBD2|TRBV14|TRBJ2-1
CASSTAGTSYNEQFF
TGTGCCAGCAGTACAGCGGGGACCTCCTACAATGAGCAGTTCTTC
>.|TRBV19|TRBJ1-5
CASSITGFSNQPQHF
TGTGCCAGTAGTATAACAGGTTTTAGCAATCAGCCCCAGCATTTT
>.|TRBV2|TRBJ1-4
CASNRGLITEKLFF
TGTGCCAGCAACCGAGGACTTATTACTGAAAAACTGTTTTTT
>.|TRBV2|TRBJ2-6
CASTSLRVRANVLTF
TGTGCCAGCACCTCGTTAAGAGTGAGGGCCAACGTCCTGACTTTC
>TRBD2|TRBV9|TRBJ2-6
CASSVALAGSSGANVLTF
TGTGCCAGCAGCGTAGCACTAGCGGGTAGCTCTGGGGCCAACGTCCTGACTTTC
>.|TRBV7-9|TRBJ2-1
CASSFRPQGEVHEQFF
TGTGCCAGCAGCTTTCGGCCCCAGGGGGAGGTCCATGAGCAGTTCTTC
>TRBD2|TRBV4-1|TRBJ2-2
CASSGLAGANTGELFF
TGTGCCAGCAGCGGACTAGCGGGAGCGAACACCGGGGAGCTGTTTTTT
>.|TRBV7-9|TRBJ2-1
CASSLTKDSEQFF
TGTGCCAGCAGCCTCACCAAGGACTCGGAGCAGTTCTTC
>.|TRBV6-5|TRBJ1-5
CASSPLVGGNQPQHF
TGTGCCAGCAGTCCACTCGTCGGGGGCAATCAGCCCCAGCATTTT
>.|TRBV11-2|TRBJ2-5
CASSLSASETQYF
TGTGCCAGCAGCTTATCTGCGTCCGAGACCCAGTACTTC
>.|TRBV9|TRBJ2-5
CASSVRPVRVYRETQYF
TGTGCCAGCAGCGTACGCCCCGTGCGGGTCTACCGGGAGACCCAGTACTTC
>.|TRBV25-1|TRBJ1-2
CASSAMRGADGYTF
TGTGCCAGCAGTGCCATGCGGGGGGCTGATGGCTACACCTTC
>TRBD2|TRBV5-1|TRBJ2-7
CASSPKFSGTSGRGSSYEQYF
TGCGCCAGCAGCCCGAAATTTTCCGGGACTAGCGGAAGGGGGAGCTCCTACGAGCAGTACTTC
>TRBD1|TRBV28|TRBJ1-1
CASSGPRDSLDAFF
TGTGCCAGCAGTGGGCCACGGGACAGTTTAGACGCTTTCTTT
>TRBD2|TRBV5-6|TRBJ2-2
CASSLGGLAANTGELFF
TGTGCCAGCAGCTTGGGGGGACTAGCGGCTAACACCGGGGAGCTGTTTTTT
>TRBD2|TRBV7-8|TRBJ2-7
CASSLAKLAVSYEQYF
TGTGCCAGCAGCTTAGCGAAACTAGCGGTCTCCTACGAGCAGTACTTC